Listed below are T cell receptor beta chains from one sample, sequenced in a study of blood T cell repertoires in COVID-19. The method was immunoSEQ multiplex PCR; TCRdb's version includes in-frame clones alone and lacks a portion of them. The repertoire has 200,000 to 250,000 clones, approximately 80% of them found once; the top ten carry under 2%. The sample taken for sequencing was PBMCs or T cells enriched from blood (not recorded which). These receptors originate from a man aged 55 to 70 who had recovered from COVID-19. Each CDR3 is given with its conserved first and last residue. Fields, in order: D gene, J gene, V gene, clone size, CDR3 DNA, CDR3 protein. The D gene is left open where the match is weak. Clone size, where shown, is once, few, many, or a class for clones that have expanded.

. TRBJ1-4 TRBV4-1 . TGCGCCAGCAGCCAAGATCGTGGGGTACAGGGTCATGAAAAACTGTTTTTT CASSQDRGVQGHEKLFF
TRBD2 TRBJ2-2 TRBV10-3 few TGTGCCATCAGAAAACGGGGGGAACTTCCCGACACCGGGGAGCTGTTTTTT CAIRKRGELPDTGELFF
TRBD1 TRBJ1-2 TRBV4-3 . TGCGCCAGCAGCCAGAATAGGGACAGGGACTATGGCTACACCTTC CASSQNRDRDYGYTF
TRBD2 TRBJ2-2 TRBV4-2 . TGTGCCAGCAGCCAAGAACCTAGCGGGGCCACCGGGGAGCTGTTTTTT CASSQEPSGATGELFF
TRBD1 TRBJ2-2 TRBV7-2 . TGTGCCAGCAGCTTATTGGGACAGGGGGCGCGACTCGGCGGGGAGCTGTTTTTT CASSLLGQGARLGGELFF
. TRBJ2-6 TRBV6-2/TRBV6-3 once TGTGCCAGCAGCGAACAGTTGGTGTCCGGGGCCAACGTCCTGACTTTC CASSEQLVSGANVLTF
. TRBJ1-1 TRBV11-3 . TGTGCCAGCAGCCCTAACCTGCTGACTGAAGCTTTCTTT CASSPNLLTEAFF
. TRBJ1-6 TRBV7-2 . TGTGCCAGCAGCTTAGCCAGTACCTATAATTCACCCCTCCACTTT CASSLASTYNSPLHF
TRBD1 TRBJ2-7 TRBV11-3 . TGTGCCAGCAGCTTAGAATGGCCACTGGGACAGGGGGTCGACGAGCAGTACTTC CASSLEWPLGQGVDEQYF
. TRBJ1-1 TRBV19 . TGTGCCAGTAGTAGCACTACGTCGGACACTGAAGCTTTCTTT CASSSTTSDTEAFF
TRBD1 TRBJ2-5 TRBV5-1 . TGCGCCAGCAGGGACAGGGGAACTCAAGAGACCCAGTACTTC CASRDRGTQETQYF
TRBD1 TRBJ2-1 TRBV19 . TGTGCCAGTAGTACTTTGAATACAGGGGGGCCCTACAATGAGCAGTTCTTC CASSTLNTGGPYNEQFF
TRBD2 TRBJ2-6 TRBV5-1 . TGCGCCAGCAGCCCCTCGGGGGGAATGGGGGCCAACGTCCTGACTTTC CASSPSGGMGANVLTF
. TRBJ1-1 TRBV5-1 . TGCGCCAGCAGCCCCTCCGGGACACAGCACACTGAAGCTTTCTTT CASSPSGTQHTEAFF
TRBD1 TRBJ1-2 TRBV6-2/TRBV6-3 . TGTGCCAGCAGTGGGACAGGGGGACGCTATGGCTACACCTTC CASSGTGGRYGYTF
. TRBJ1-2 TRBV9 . TGTGCCAGCAGCCCCCGGACAGAGAACTATGGCTACACCTTC CASSPRTENYGYTF
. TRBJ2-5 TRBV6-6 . TGTGCCAGCACCTCCACCAGGGGAGCCCAAGAGACCCAGTACTTC CASTSTRGAQETQYF
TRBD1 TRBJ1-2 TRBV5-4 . TGTGCCAGCAGCTTGGGGGCTAGGGGACAGCACTATGGCTACACCTTC CASSLGARGQHYGYTF
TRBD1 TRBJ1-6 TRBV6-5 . TGTGCCAGCAGTTACCTCCCGGGACAGAGGGATTCACCCCTCCACTTT CASSYLPGQRDSPLHF
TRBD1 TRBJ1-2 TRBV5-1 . TGCGCCAGCAGCTTAGGACAGGGGTTTGGGGACTATGGCTACACCTTC CASSLGQGFGDYGYTF
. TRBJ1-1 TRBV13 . TGTGCCAGCAGCTTAGGCAGGGAGGTGGCTTTCTTT CASSLGREVAFF
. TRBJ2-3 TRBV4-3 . TGCGCCAGCAGCCAATCGTCGGTCCTCACAGATACGCAGTATTTT CASSQSSVLTDTQYF
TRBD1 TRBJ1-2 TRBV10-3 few TGTGCCATCAGTGAGTCTTTAACAGGGGGCACAGGCTACACCTTC CAISESLTGGTGYTF
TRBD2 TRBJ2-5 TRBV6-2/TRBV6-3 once TGTGCCAGCAGCTCACTAGCGGGGTTTACCAAGACCCAGTACTTC CASSSLAGFTKTQYF
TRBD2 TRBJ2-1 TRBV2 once TGTGCCAGCAGTGATAGGGCTAGCGGGGGCAATGAGCAGTTCTTC CASSDRASGGNEQFF
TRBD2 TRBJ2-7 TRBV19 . TGTGCCAGTAGTATAGAGGGAGCGGGGGAATACGAGCAGTACTTC CASSIEGAGEYEQYF
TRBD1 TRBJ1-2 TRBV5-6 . TGTGCCAGCAGCATAGAGACAGGGCGCTATGGCTACACCTTC CASSIETGRYGYTF
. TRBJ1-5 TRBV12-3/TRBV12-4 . TGTGCCAGCAGTACGCAGGGTAATCAGCCCCAGCATTTT CASSTQGNQPQHF
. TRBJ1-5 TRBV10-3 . TGTGCCATCAGTGAATCGGCGGTCAATCAGCCCCAGCATTTT CAISESAVNQPQHF
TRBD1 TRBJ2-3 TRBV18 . TGTGCCAGCTCCCGAGGACAGGGCACAGATACGCAGTATTTT CASSRGQGTDTQYF
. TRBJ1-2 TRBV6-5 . TGTGCCAGCAGTTCTGTGGGAGGGTATGGCTACACCTTC CASSSVGGYGYTF
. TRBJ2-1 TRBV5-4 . TGTGCCAGCAGCTCCAAGCAGGGGACCTCCTACAATGAGCAGTTCTTC CASSSKQGTSYNEQFF
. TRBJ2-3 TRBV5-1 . TGCGCCAGCAGGGCCCGACAGGACGGAGGAGATACGCAGTATTTT CASRARQDGGDTQYF
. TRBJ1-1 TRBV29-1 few TGCAGCGTTGATGCTGGGGGGACTGAAGCTTTCTTT CSVDAGGTEAFF
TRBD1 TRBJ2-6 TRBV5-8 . TGTGCCAGCAGCTTTGTGGGACAGGGAAGGGCTGGGGCCAACGTCCTGACTTTC CASSFVGQGRAGANVLTF
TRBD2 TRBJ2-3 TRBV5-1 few TGCGCCAGCAGCACCGGACTAGCGGGGAGCACAGATACGCAGTATTTT CASSTGLAGSTDTQYF
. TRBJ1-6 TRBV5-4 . TGTGCCAGCAGCTTGGGGGTGAGAGGGCAGCGAAATTCACCCCTCCACTTT CASSLGVRGQRNSPLHF
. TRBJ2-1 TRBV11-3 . TGTGCCAGCAGCTATTCACAGGGATGGAATGAGCAGTTCTTC CASSYSQGWNEQFF
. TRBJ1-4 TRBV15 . TGTGCCACCAGCAGAGATTTGGTCAGATCAACAACTAATGAAAAACTGTTTTTT CATSRDLVRSTTNEKLFF
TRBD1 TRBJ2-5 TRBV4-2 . TGTGCCAGCAGCCAAAGGGCGGACAGGGGGCTGGGGGAGACCCAGTACTTC CASSQRADRGLGETQYF
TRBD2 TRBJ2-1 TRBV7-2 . TGTGCCAGCAGCCCTCGTAGCGGGGGAGGGGACAATGAGCAGTTCTTC CASSPRSGGGDNEQFF
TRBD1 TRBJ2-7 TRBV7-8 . TGTGCCAGCAGCTTAAGTTCCGGGACAGGGTTTGGAGAGCAGTACTTC CASSLSSGTGFGEQYF
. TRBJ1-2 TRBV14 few TGTGCCAGTACCAAAATCGACAGCTCTAACTATGGCTACACCTTC CASTKIDSSNYGYTF
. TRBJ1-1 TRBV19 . TGTGCCAGTAGTATAGAAAGAATGGGAGGATCCACTGAAGCTTTCTTT CASSIERMGGSTEAFF
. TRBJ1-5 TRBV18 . TGTGCCAGCTCATCCCGGACAGATAGCAATCAGCCCCAGCATTTT CASSSRTDSNQPQHF
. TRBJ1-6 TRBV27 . TGTGCCAGCAGTAACGAGACAGTCTATAATTCACCCCTCCACTTT CASSNETVYNSPLHF
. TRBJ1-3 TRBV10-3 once TGTGCCATCAGTGATTCGACACAAACTGGAAACACCATATATTTT CAISDSTQTGNTIYF
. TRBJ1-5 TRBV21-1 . TGTGCCAGCAGCAAAGCCTCGGCAGGGAATCAGCCCCAGCATTTT CASSKASAGNQPQHF
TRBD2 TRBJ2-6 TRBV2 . TGTGCCAGCAGTGGATTGGCTAGCGGGGTACCCGGGGCCAACGTCCTGACTTTC CASSGLASGVPGANVLTF
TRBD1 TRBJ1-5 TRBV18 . TGTGCCAGCTCACGCGACAGGGACAGTCAGCCCCAGCATTTT CASSRDRDSQPQHF